Following are 13 T cell receptor beta chains from one sample sequenced in a study of cytomegalovirus exposure and HLA in healthy donors. Researchers ran the PCR with 60 Vbeta and 13 Jbeta primers. TCRdb's copy holds only in-frame clones and misses some; the assay was immunoSEQ multiplex PCR. The table has approximately 200,000 clones, 75% to 85% seen once. Sequencing was carried out using PBMCs. Receptor source: a girl aged 5-17 years in good health and CMV-seropositive.

The chain has TRBV28 and TRBJ2-7; D not certain. This CDR3 is 14 amino acids long. The germline gives CDR1 MDHEN, CDR2 SYDVKM. Trimming took 4 bases from V and 2 from J, leaving 12 bases between them. The CDR3 is CASSSPRLPYEQYF. The CDR3 DNA reads as TGTGCCAGCAGTTCCCCCAGGCTTCCCTACGAGCAGTACTTC.

The V and J genes are TRBV5-6 and TRBJ1-2; D is unclear. From germline, CDR1 is SGHDT and CDR2 YYEEEE. There are 14 residues in the CDR3. Trimming removed 4 bases from V and 5 bases from J, with 15 bases in between. CDR3 loop: CASSIAGGRYGYTF. The CDR3 region has the DNA TGTGCCAGCAGCATCGCGGGAGGGAGATATGGCTACACCTTC.

This clone was counted once. The V and J genes are TRBV7-2 and TRBJ2-7; D is unclear. V lost 5 bases, J lost 3 bases, and 5 bases lay in between. The CDR3 consists of 11 residues. Germline loops: CDR1 SGHTA, CDR2 FQGNSA. The DNA for the CDR3 is TGTGCCAGCAGCGCTAGCTACGAGCAGTACTTC. Translated, it gives CASSASYEQYF. The full variable domain, with the rest looked up from reference TRBV7-2 and TRBJ2-7, is GAGVSQSPSNKVTEKGKDVELRCDPISGHTALYWYRQSLGQGLEFLIYFQGNSAPDKSGLPSDRFSAERTGGSVSTLTIQRTQQEDSAVYLCASSASYEQYFGPGTRLTVT.

This sequence joins TRBV6-5 and TRBJ1-2, with no clear D. This CDR3 has 11 residues. The V end lost 5 bases, the J end lost 13 bases, and 14 bases lay between the germline ends. Germline V gene sequence: CDR1 MNHEY, CDR2 SVGAGI. This chain's CDR3 is CASSGGRSATF. CDR3 nucleotide sequence: TGTGCCAGCAGTGGAGGGAGGTCTGCCACCTTC.

The chain links TRBV6-5 to TRBJ1-6; D uncertain. Trimming left V 2 bases short and J 6 bases short, with 8 bases between. The CDR3 is made up of 14 amino acids. Germline CDR1 reads MNHEY; CDR2 reads SVGAGI. This CDR3 is CASSYRASNSPLHF. The DNA for the CDR3 is TGTGCCAGCAGTTACCGCGCCTCTAATTCACCCCTCCACTTT.

This chain joins TRBV7-2 and TRBJ2-2, with TRBD2 identical over 11 bases. Germline assignment: CDR1 SGHTA and CDR2 FQGNSA. The CDR3 contains 17 residues. The V gene end was trimmed by 0 bases and the J gene end by 5 bases; junction bases not matched to a gene: 5. The CDR3 region is CASSLAALAGGTGELFF. The CDR3, as DNA: TGTGCCAGCAGCTTAGCGGCGCTAGCGGGAGGAACCGGGGAGCTGTTTTTT.

This chain uses TRBV7-2 with TRBJ2-1; D is perhaps TRBD2 (5 bases). CDR1 is SGHTA and CDR2 is FQGNSA in the germline V gene. V was cut by 5 bases and J by 4 bases, with 12 bases left in between. This CDR3 comprises 14 residues. Written as DNA, the CDR3 is TGTGCCAGCAGCCCATCAGCGGTGTACAATGAGCAGTTCTTC. Protein sequence: CASSPSAVYNEQFF.

This clone was seen more than once but under ten times. V gene TRBV11-3 combines with J gene TRBJ2-3; no clear D. CDR1 and CDR2 (germline): SGHNT, YENEEA. Trimming left V 3 bases short and J 2 bases short, with 6 bases between. This CDR3 is 13 amino acids long. The CDR3 sequence is CASSLVVTDTQYF. In DNA, the CDR3 is TGTGCCAGCAGCTTGGTAGTCACAGATACGCAGTATTTT.

In this sample, this clone turned up a few times. V gene TRBV4-3 combines with J gene TRBJ1-2; no clear D gene. This CDR3 is built from 18 residues. Germline loops: CDR1 LGHNA, CDR2 YSLEER. V lost 0 bases to trimming and J lost 4 bases, with 21 bases between them. CDR3 DNA: TGCGCCAGCAGCCAAGATCCACCCGGGTCCTTAATCATCTATGGCTACACCTTC. Protein: CASSQDPPGSLIIYGYTF.

This clone appeared a few times. The chain joins TRBV5-6 to TRBJ1-6; no firm D call. Per germline, CDR1 SGHDT and CDR2 YYEEEE. The CDR3 has 15 amino acids. Trimming shortened V by 4 bases and J by 6 bases, and 14 bases separated the two germline ends. CDR3 amino acids: CASSPRGNGNSPLHF. Written as DNA, the CDR3 is TGTGCCAGCAGCCCTCGGGGAAATGGTAATTCACCCCTCCACTTT. The whole variable domain, filled in from reference TRBV5-6 and TRBJ1-6, reads DAGVTQSPTHLIKTRGQQVTLRCSPKSGHDTVSWYQQALGQGPQFIFQYYEEEERQRGNFPDRFSGHQFPNYSSELNVNALLLGDSALYLCASSPRGNGNSPLHFGNGTRLTVT.

The chain has TRBV7-2 and TRBJ1-2, with a weak D call TRBD1 (6 bases). Germline V lookup: CDR1 SGHTA, CDR2 FQGNSA. Trimming took off 3 bases at V and 5 bases at J, with 22 bases between the two ends. The CDR3 is 17 residues long. Here the CDR3 reads CASSLRVRDTALYGYTF. Written as DNA, the CDR3 is TGTGCCAGCAGCTTGCGCGTCCGGGACACAGCACTTTATGGCTACACCTTC.

The gene calls are TRBV6-5 and TRBJ1-1, with D maybe TRBD1 (6 bases). Trimming stripped 0 bases from V and 0 bases from J, with 8 bases between. Germline lookup yields CDR1 MNHEY and CDR2 SVGAGI. The CDR3 contains 15 residues. CDR3 loop: CASSYSRGLNTEAFF. DNA for the CDR3: TGTGCCAGCAGTTACTCGCGGGGGCTGAACACTGAAGCTTTCTTT.

The chain combines TRBV6-1 with TRBJ1-1; 10 bases map to TRBD1. Germline CDR1 reads MNHNS; CDR2 reads SASEGT. The CDR3 runs to 15 residues. With V trimmed by 2 bases and J by 6 bases, 6 bases remained unmatched. CDR3 coding DNA: TGTGCCAGCAGTGAAACGGGACAGGGGTATTCTGAAGCTTTCTTT. Encoded protein: CASSETGQGYSEAFF.